These T cell receptor beta chains were read from a single sample in a study of spatial heterogeneity in lung cancer. TCRdb re-analysed the 5' RACE reads in MiXCR, keeping a single row per CDR3 protein. Of under 150,000 distinct CDR3 sequences in the sample, approximately 10% were seen once. Sequenced here: PBMCs, sampled at follow-up. These receptors came from a female donor with early-stage non-small cell lung cancer. Both conserved end residues are part of each CDR3. D genes are given only for firm matches.

V: TRBV2; D: .; CDR3: CASSAEFPRTDTQYF
V: TRBV28; D: .; CDR3: CASSLMAGWDQKTQYF
V: TRBV7-9; D: .; CDR3: CASSLDQETQYF
V: TRBV28; D: TRBD1; CDR3: CASSSTGGANTGELFF
V: TRBV2; D: .; CDR3: CASRPLASTDTQYF
V: TRBV4-1; D: TRBD2; CDR3: CASSHGRAPDTQYF
V: TRBV10-1; D: TRBD1; CDR3: CAEAWDRGHEQFF
V: TRBV7-2; D: .; CDR3: CASSIRVEQFF
V: TRBV28; D: .; CDR3: CASSPGGLGTEAFF
V: TRBV28; D: .; CDR3: CASTNSQGNTEAFF
V: TRBV24-1; D: .; CDR3: CATSNPPTGELFF
V: TRBV3-1; D: TRBD1; CDR3: CASRHRQGGREKLFF
V: TRBV5-1; D: .; CDR3: CASSVSGPPNTGELFF
V: TRBV29-1; D: .; CDR3: CSVVKTSSYNEQFF
V: TRBV12-3/TRBV12-4; D: .; CDR3: CASSGQHSNQPQHF
V: TRBV4-3; D: TRBD1; CDR3: CASSPGQVNEKLFF
V: TRBV4-1; D: TRBD1; CDR3: CASSQQGEAKNIQYF
V: TRBV7-9; D: TRBD2; CDR3: CASSLGTSGADTQYF
V: TRBV25-1; D: .; CDR3: CAGQNSNNEKLFF
V: TRBV25-1; D: TRBD2; CDR3: CASSEVGLADEQYF
V: TRBV27; D: TRBD1; CDR3: CASMGQGGIPTEAFF
V: TRBV29-1; D: .; CDR3: CSVVFPGNTIYF
V: TRBV11-3; D: TRBD2; CDR3: CASSLEGVGLAGRKTDTQYF
V: TRBV2; D: TRBD2; CDR3: CASKQLAGATGELFF
V: TRBV5-1; D: .; CDR3: CASSFQYTGDEQFF
V: TRBV7-2; D: .; CDR3: CASSSQGRYNEQFF
V: TRBV6-6; D: .; CDR3: CASSYTNTEAFF
V: TRBV28; D: .; CDR3: CASSHGAGVNTEAFF
V: TRBV18; D: .; CDR3: CASSPGQTSGNTIYF
V: TRBV6-1; D: TRBD1; CDR3: CASRLDRGISGELFF
V: TRBV5-1; D: TRBD2; CDR3: CASSLVTLAGDEQFF
V: TRBV5-1; D: .; CDR3: CASSGELDGGNEQFF
V: TRBV5-6; D: .; CDR3: CASSPIERANYGYTF
V: TRBV6-6; D: .; CDR3: CASSYEGRQETQYF
V: TRBV5-1; D: .; CDR3: CASSLTGYESQHF
V: TRBV29-1; D: TRBD2; CDR3: CSVESGRGYEQFF
V: TRBV9; D: TRBD1; CDR3: CASSVLTGGQETQYF
V: TRBV20-1; D: .; CDR3: CSARPENYGYTF
V: TRBV28; D: .; CDR3: CASSPGGGRYEQYF
V: TRBV24-1; D: .; CDR3: CATSAGALDTQYF
V: TRBV19; D: TRBD2; CDR3: CASRPSGTSGNNEQFF
V: TRBV19; D: .; CDR3: CASTQTSGANVLTF
V: TRBV11-1; D: TRBD1; CDR3: CASSSRTGGLNTGELFF
V: TRBV12-3/TRBV12-4; D: TRBD2; CDR3: CASSRPLGTSGSWFDYNEQFF
V: TRBV5-1; D: TRBD1; CDR3: CASSRDRGYGYTF
V: TRBV24-1; D: TRBD1; CDR3: CATSDGQGAGSYNEQFF